The entry that follows covers one T cell receptor beta chain sequence. Its antigen is still unknown. The data originate from a study of a mutant IDH1 vaccine in newly diagnosed glioma. Study at large: Beforehand, treatment had been radiotherapy, temozolomide, or both; the majority received both. Findings and caveats of the study: Altogether, 80% to 95% of patients exhibited vaccine-induced immune responses.

Noted time point: baseline, week 1 (first vaccination visit). Specified treatment: pre-vaccination baseline after standard-of-care therapy. Germline V gene data show CDR1 as SGHTA and CDR2 as FQGNSA. Trimming took 1 base from V and 0 from J, leaving 7 bases between them. CDR3 length: 15 residues. Data came from immunoSEQ multiplex PCR; TCRdb stores just in-frame clones and leaves some out. The sample contains about 96,000 clones, roughly 77% of which appear only once. The receptor was derived from a man aged 35-49 years with glioma. Sequencing used PBMCs, obtained from a glioma patient treated with radiotherapy, temozolomide or both. The chain recombines TRBV7-2 with TRBJ2-1; D remains ambiguous. The CDR3 region has the DNA TGTGCCAGCAGCTTAGGACCGAGCTCCTACAATGAGCAGTTCTTC. Residues: CASSLGPSSYNEQFF.